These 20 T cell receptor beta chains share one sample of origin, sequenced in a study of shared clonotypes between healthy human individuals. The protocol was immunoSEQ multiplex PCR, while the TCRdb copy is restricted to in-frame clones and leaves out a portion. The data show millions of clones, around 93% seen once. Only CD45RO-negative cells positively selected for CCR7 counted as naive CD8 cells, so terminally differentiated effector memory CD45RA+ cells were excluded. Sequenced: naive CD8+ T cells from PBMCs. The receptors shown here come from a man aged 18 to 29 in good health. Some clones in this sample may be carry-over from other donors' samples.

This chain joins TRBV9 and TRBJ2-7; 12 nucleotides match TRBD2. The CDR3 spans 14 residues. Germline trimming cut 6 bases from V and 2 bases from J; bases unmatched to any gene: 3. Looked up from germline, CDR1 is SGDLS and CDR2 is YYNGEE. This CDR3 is CASNLAGGAYEQYF. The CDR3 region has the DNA TGTGCCAGCAACCTAGCGGGAGGGGCCTACGAGCAGTACTTC.

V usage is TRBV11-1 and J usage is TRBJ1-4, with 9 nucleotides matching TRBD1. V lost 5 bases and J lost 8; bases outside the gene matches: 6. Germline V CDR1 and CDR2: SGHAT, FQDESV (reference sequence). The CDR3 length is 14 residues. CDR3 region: CASSPTGGSEKLFF. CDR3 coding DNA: TGTGCCAGCAGCCCCACAGGGGGCTCCGAAAAACTGTTTTTT.

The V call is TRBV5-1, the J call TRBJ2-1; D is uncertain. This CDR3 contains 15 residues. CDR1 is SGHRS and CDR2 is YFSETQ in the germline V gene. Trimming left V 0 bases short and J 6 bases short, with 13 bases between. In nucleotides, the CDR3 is TGCGCCAGCAGCTTGGGGGCCGCAGAACTCAATGAGCAGTTCTTC. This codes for CASSLGAAELNEQFF.

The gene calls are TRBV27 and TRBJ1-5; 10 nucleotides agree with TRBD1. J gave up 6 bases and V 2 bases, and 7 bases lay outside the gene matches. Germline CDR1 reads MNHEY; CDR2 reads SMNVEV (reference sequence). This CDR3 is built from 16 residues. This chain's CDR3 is CASSLTRQGASQPQHF. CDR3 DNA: TGTGCCAGCAGTTTAACGAGACAGGGGGCCTCTCAGCCCCAGCATTTT.

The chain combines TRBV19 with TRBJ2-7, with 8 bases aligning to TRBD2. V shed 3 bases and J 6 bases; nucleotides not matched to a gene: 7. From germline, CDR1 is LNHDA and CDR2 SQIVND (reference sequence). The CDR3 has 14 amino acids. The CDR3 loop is CASSMVGTSLEQYF. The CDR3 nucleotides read TGTGCCAGTAGTATGGTCGGGACTAGTCTCGAGCAGTACTTC.

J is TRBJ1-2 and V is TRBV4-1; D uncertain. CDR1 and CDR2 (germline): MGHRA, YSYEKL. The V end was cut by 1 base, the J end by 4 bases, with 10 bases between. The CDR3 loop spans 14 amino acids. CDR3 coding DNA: TGCGCCAGCAGCCAAGTTGGAATTTCCTATGGCTACACCTTC. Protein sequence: CASSQVGISYGYTF.

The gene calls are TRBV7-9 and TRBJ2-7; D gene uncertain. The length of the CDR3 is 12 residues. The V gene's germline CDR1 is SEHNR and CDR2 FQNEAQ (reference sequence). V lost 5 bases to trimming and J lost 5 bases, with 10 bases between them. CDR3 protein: CASSPRYDEQYF. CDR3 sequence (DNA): TGTGCCAGCAGCCCTAGATACGACGAGCAGTACTTC. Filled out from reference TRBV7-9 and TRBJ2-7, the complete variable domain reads DTGVSQNPRHKITKRGQNVTFRCDPISEHNRLYWYRQTLGQGPEFLTYFQNEAQLEKSRLLSDRFSAERPKGSFSTLEIQRTEQGDSAMYLCASSPRYDEQYFGPGTRLTVT.

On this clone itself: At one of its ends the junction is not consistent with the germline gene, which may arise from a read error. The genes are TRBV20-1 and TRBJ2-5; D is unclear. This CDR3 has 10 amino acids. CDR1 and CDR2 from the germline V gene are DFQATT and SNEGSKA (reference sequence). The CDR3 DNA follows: TGCAGTGCTAGGACCCCACGTGAGGACTTC. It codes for CSARTPREDF.

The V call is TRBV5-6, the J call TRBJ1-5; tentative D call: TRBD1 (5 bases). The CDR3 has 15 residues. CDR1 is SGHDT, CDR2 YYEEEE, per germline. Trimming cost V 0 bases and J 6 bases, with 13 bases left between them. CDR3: CASSLEGEVIQPQHF. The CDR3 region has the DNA TGTGCCAGCAGCTTGGAAGGGGAAGTAATTCAGCCCCAGCATTTT.

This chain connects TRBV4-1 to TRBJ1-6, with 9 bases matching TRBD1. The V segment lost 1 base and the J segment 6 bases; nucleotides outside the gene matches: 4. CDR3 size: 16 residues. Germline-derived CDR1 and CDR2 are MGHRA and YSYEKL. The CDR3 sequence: CASSQVRDRVNSPLHF. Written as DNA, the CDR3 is TGCGCCAGCAGCCAAGTCCGGGACAGGGTTAATTCACCCCTCCACTTT.

As DNA, the CDR3 is TGTGCCAGCAGCGGGGAGTGGGGGGAAGATTACAATGAAAAACTGTTTTTT. The encoded protein is CASSGEWGEDYNEKLFF. The chain carries TRBV5-8 and TRBJ1-4, with TRBD1 as a possible D gene (5 bases). Trimming took off 4 bases at V and 5 bases at J, with 21 bases between the two ends. CDR3 length: 17 residues. Germline CDR1 and CDR2: SGHTS and YDEGEE.

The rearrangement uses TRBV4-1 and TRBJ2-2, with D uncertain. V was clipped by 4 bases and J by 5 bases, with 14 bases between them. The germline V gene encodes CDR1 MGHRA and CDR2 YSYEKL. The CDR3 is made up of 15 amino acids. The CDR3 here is CASSLTAAGTGELFF. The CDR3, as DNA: TGCGCCAGCAGCCTAACTGCGGCTGGGACCGGGGAGCTGTTTTTT.

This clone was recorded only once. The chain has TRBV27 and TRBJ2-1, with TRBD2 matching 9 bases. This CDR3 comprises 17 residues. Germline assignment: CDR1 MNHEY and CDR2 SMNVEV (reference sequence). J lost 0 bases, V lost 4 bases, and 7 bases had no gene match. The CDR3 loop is CASSSRLAVSSYNEQFF. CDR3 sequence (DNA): TGTGCCAGCAGTTCCCGACTAGCGGTGAGCTCCTACAATGAGCAGTTCTTC.

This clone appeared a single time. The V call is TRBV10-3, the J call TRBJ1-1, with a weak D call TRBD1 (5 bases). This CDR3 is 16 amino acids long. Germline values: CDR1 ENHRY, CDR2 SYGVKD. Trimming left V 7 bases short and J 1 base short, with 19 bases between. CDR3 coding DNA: TGTGCCATCAAGATGGGTGCGGGGGACCCGAACACTGAAGCTTTCTTT. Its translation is CAIKMGAGDPNTEAFF.

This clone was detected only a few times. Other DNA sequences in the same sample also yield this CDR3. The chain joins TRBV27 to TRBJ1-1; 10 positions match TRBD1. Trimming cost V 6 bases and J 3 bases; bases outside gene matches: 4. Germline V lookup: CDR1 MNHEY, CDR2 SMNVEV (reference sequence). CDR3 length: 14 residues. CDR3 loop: CASSPDRGYTEAFF. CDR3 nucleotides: TGTGCCAGCAGCCCGGACAGGGGGTACACTGAAGCTTTCTTT.

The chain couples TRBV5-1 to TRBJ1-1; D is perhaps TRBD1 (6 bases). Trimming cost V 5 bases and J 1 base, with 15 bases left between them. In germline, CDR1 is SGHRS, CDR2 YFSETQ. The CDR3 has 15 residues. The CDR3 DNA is TGCGCCAGCAGGGCCTGGGGGGGCCAGAACACTGAAGCTTTCTTT. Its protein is CASRAWGGQNTEAFF.

The DNA of the CDR3 is TGTGCCAGCAGTTTCGGTCCGAGGAGTGGCTACACCTTC. This sequence encodes CASSFGPRSGYTF. The chain recombines TRBV28 with TRBJ1-2; D not certain. The V and J ends lost 3 bases and 7 bases respectively, with 12 bases between them. Germline loops: CDR1 MDHEN, CDR2 SYDVKM. The CDR3 extends over 13 amino acids.

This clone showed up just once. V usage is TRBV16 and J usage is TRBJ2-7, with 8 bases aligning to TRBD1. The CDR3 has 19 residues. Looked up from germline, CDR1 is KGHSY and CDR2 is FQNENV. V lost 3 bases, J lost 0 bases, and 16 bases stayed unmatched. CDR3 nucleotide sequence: TGTGCCAGCAGCCACAGGGGGATGACGGGACAGGAAAGCTCCTACGAGCAGTACTTC. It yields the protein CASSHRGMTGQESSYEQYF.

This chain's CDR3 is CSVAEGSLANYGYTF. CDR3 coding DNA: TGCAGCGTTGCCGAAGGATCTTTAGCTAACTATGGCTACACCTTC. The V and J genes are TRBV29-1 and TRBJ1-2, with D unresolved. Deletions cut 4 bases from V and 0 bases from J, with 15 bases between. This CDR3 spans 15 amino acids. The germline V gene encodes CDR1 SQVTM and CDR2 ANQGSEA. Full variable domain (missing parts from reference TRBV29-1 and TRBJ1-2): SAVISQKPSRDICQRGTSLTIQCQVDSQVTMMFWYRQQPGQSLTLIATANQGSEATYESGFVIDKFPISRPNLTFSTLTVSNMSPEDSSIYLCSVAEGSLANYGYTFGSGTRLTVV.

The CDR3 coding sequence is TGTGCCAGCAGCGTAGCGGAGACAAGGAACACCGGGGAGCTGTTTTTT. It translates to CASSVAETRNTGELFF. The V and J genes are TRBV9 and TRBJ2-2, with D unclear. Trimming stripped 0 bases from V and 1 base from J, with 10 bases between. The CDR3 sequence is 16 residues long. Germline lookup yields CDR1 SGDLS and CDR2 YYNGEE.